This T cell receptor (beta chain) was recorded in a study of cytomegalovirus exposure and HLA in healthy donors. Overall study: The study placed 70% to 90% of its roughly 400 genotyped donors in the Caucasian-associated ancestry cluster. Study outcomes and limitations: Listed as cytomegalovirus-associated were 150 or so TCR beta chains.

The sample holds a few counts of this clone. Its antigen is as yet unknown. The CDR3 contains 14 residues. V lost 1 base to trimming and J lost 4 bases, with 10 bases between them. Germline lookup yields CDR1 LGHNA and CDR2 YSLEER. The PCR contained 60 Vbeta and 13 Jbeta primers. Clones were read by immunoSEQ multiplex PCR, and TCRdb kept only the in-frame ones, dropping some. The sample has 100,000 to 150,000 clones; around 78% are singletons. Input material: PBMCs. The chain combines TRBV4-3 with TRBJ2-5, with D unresolved. The TCR comes from a man aged 40-50 years in good health and CMV-seronegative. CDR3 in DNA: TGCGCCAGCAGCCAAGGGGTATCGGGAGAGACCCAGTACTTC. Translation: CASSQGVSGETQYF.